The 3 T cell receptor beta chains listed next were all sequenced from one sample in a study of T cells in Graves' hyperthyroidism and ophthalmopathy. Amplification targeted TCR beta CDR3 regions from RNA transcripts. Using the HTBI primer set, a first-round RT-PCR was run on the TCR CDR3. In TCRdb, the multiplex PCR reads were re-called with MiXCR into one record per CDR3 protein. The repertoire holds 400,000 to 500,000 distinct CDR3 sequences, with about 14% as singletons. The sequenced sample consisted of blood. The receptors originated from a man younger than 35 with Graves' ophthalmopathy.

The chain links TRBV4-1 to TRBJ2-3; D may be TRBD1 (6 bases). The CDR3 runs to 17 residues. V was cut by 0 bases and J by 2 bases, with 15 bases left in between. CDR1 is MGHRA and CDR2 is YSYEKL in the germline V gene. The CDR3 DNA is TGCGCCAGCAGCCAAGAGGTCTGGGGGCGGGTCACAGATACGCAGTATTTT. This translates into CASSQEVWGRVTDTQYF.

Turning to this clonotype: A much larger clone is a single base away; this may be a read error. The missing conserved phenylalanine or tryptophan at the end of this CDR3 makes a read error likely. The chain employs TRBV3-1 and TRBJ1-2; a possible D gene is TRBD1 (6 bases). Germline lookup yields CDR1 LGHDT and CDR2 YNNKEL (reference sequence). The V gene lost 4 bases and the J gene lost 1 base, with 13 bases spanning the gap. This CDR3 spans 15 amino acids. This chain's CDR3 is CASSPDRNFNYGYTL. The CDR3 nucleotides read TGTGCCAGCAGCCCAGACAGGAACTTTAACTATGGCTACACCCTC.

This clonotype was seen many times. V is TRBV7-2 and J is TRBJ1-2; D perhaps matches TRBD1 (5 bases). The ends were cut back, 5 bases at V and 8 bases at J, with 18 bases in the middle. This CDR3 region has 14 residues. The germline gives CDR1 SGHTA, CDR2 FQGNSA. CDR3 sequence: CASSLRDVRHGYTF. Here the CDR3 DNA reads TGTGCCAGCAGCCTTCGGGACGTTAGGCACGGCTACACCTTC.